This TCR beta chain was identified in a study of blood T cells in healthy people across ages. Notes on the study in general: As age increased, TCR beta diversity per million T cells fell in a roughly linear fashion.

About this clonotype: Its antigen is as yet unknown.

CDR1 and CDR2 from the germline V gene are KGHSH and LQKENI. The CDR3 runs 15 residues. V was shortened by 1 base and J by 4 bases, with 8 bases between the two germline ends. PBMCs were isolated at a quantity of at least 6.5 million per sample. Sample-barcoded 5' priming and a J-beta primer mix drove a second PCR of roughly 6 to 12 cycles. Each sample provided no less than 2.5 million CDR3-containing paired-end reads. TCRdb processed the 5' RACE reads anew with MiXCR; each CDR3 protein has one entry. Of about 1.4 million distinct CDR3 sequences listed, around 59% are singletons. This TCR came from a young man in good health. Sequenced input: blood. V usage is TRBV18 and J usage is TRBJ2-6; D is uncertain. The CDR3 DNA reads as TGTGCCAGCTCACCACGGGCTGCAGGGGCCAACGTCCTGACTTTC. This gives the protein CASSPRAAGANVLTF.